The 5 T cell receptor beta chains below were found in one sample sequenced in a study of T cell changes during pregnancy in multiple sclerosis (dated by TCRdb to between 2018 and 2020). The method was the immunoSEQ multiplex PCR assay. TCRdb retrieved this table from immuneACCESS and kept in-frame rearrangements only. Not all clones are present; in checked studies, unresolved V genes account for under half, and no reason is known for the remainder. The sample table holds around 120,000 clones, of which 90% to 95% were seen once. The top ten hold less than 4.5% of the sample. This material consisted of peripheral blood, taken after pregnancy. Receptors originate from a female donor with multiple sclerosis, enrolled in a pregnancy study.

This clone was detected a few times. The chain links TRBV5-4 to TRBJ2-1; D is unclear. This CDR3 has 17 amino acids. V lost 0 bases and J 0 bases, leaving 13 bases between the germline ends. Germline CDR1 is SGHNT and CDR2 is YYREEE (reference sequence). CDR3 protein: CASSLDPEPSSYNEQFF. The CDR3 nucleotides are TGTGCCAGCAGCTTGGATCCGGAGCCGAGCTCCTACAATGAGCAGTTCTTC.

This sequence joins TRBV27 and TRBJ1-6; 7 positions agree with TRBD1. Germline CDR1 is MNHEY and CDR2 is SMNVEV (reference sequence). The CDR3 length is 12 residues. V was pared by 5 bases and J by 14 bases, with 6 bases of the junction left unmatched. In nucleotides, the CDR3 is TGTGCCAGCAGTCGCAGGGGGTGGGCCCTCCACTTT. This gives the protein CASSRRGWALHF.

The chain is built from TRBV2 and TRBJ1-1, with TRBD1 as a possible D gene (5 bases). Germline assignment: CDR1 SNHLY and CDR2 FYNNEI. There are 16 residues in the CDR3. The germline V and J ends were trimmed by 6 bases and 0 bases, with 17 bases remaining between them. CDR3 sequence: CASSGGGERVNTEAFF. The DNA for the CDR3 is TGTGCCAGCAGCGGCGGAGGGGAAAGGGTGAACACTGAAGCTTTCTTT.

V gene TRBV20-1 combines with J gene TRBJ1-2; unclear D gene. This CDR3 region has 11 residues. Germline loops: CDR1 DFQATT, CDR2 SNEGSKA (reference sequence). The CDR3 DNA reads TGCACCGCTAACCCGAACTATGGCTACACCTTC. Its translation is CTANPNYGYTF.

The chain carries TRBV5-1 and TRBJ2-2; 7 bases are shared with TRBD1. CDR3 length: 16 residues. Germline CDR1 SGHRS, CDR2 YFSETQ. V shed 2 bases, J shed 3 bases, and the junction held 7 bases outside the gene matches. The CDR3 here is CASSLRTGTYTGELFF. DNA for the CDR3: TGCGCCAGCAGCTTACGGACAGGAACCTACACCGGGGAGCTGTTTTTT.